Listed below are T cell receptor beta chains from one sample, sequenced in a study of T cells in Graves' hyperthyroidism and ophthalmopathy. From the multiplex PCR reads, TCRdb called clonotypes with MiXCR, one entry per CDR3 protein. This sample carries about 500,000 distinct CDR3 sequences, about 16% of them seen once, and the ten largest clones take 29%. Source material: blood. All receptors come from a woman in her 30s with Graves' ophthalmopathy. CDR3s include the opening cysteine and the closing phenylalanine or tryptophan. Fields, in order: clone size, V gene, D gene, J gene, CDR3 DNA, CDR3 protein. The D gene is left open where the match is weak. Some rows have no size entry. The others give once, few or many, or a class for an expanded clone.

clone_size: many; v_call: TRBV11-2; d_call: TRBD2; j_call: TRBJ2-1; cdr3_nt: TGTGCCAGCAGCTTAGGGGCCGGGAGGGTCTACAATGAGCAGTTCTTC; cdr3_aa: CASSLGAGRVYNEQFF
clone_size: many; v_call: TRBV7-9; d_call: TRBD2; j_call: TRBJ2-1; cdr3_nt: TGTGCCAGCAGCTTAGGGAGCGGGAGATCGGGGAATGAGCAGTTCTTC; cdr3_aa: CASSLGSGRSGNEQFF
clone_size: -; v_call: TRBV28; d_call: TRBD1; j_call: TRBJ2-5; cdr3_nt: TGTGCCAGCAGCCTCGGGACAGGGATGGAGACCCAGTACTTC; cdr3_aa: CASSLGTGMETQYF
clone_size: -; v_call: TRBV27; d_call: TRBD1; j_call: TRBJ1-5; cdr3_nt: TGTGCCAGCAGTACTACAGGGGGCTGGCAGCCCCAGCATTTT; cdr3_aa: CASSTTGGWQPQHF
clone_size: many; v_call: TRBV18; d_call: -; j_call: TRBJ1-4; cdr3_nt: TGTGCCAGCTCACCACCTTCCCAAAATGAAAAACTGTTTTTT; cdr3_aa: CASSPPSQNEKLFF
clone_size: many; v_call: TRBV5-1; d_call: TRBD2; j_call: TRBJ2-7; cdr3_nt: TGCGCCAGCAGCCAAATAGCGGGTGGCTACGAGCAGTACTTC; cdr3_aa: CASSQIAGGYEQYF
clone_size: -; v_call: TRBV9; d_call: TRBD1; j_call: TRBJ1-6; cdr3_nt: TGTGCCAGCGGCCCGACAGGGGTAGTTGGATCACCCCTCCACTTT; cdr3_aa: CASGPTGVVGSPLHF
clone_size: few; v_call: TRBV25-1; d_call: TRBD2; j_call: TRBJ2-1; cdr3_nt: TGTGCCAGCAGTGAATGGTCGGGACTAGCGGGAGGCAATGAGCAGTTCTTC; cdr3_aa: CASSEWSGLAGGNEQFF
clone_size: -; v_call: TRBV29-1; d_call: -; j_call: TRBJ1-2; cdr3_nt: TGCAGCGTTGAAGATCCTATGGTCGGGGGGACGAACGGTGGCTACACCTTC; cdr3_aa: CSVEDPMVGGTNGGYTF
clone_size: many; v_call: TRBV7-2; d_call: TRBD2; j_call: TRBJ2-1; cdr3_nt: TGTGCCAGCAGCTTAGCGCGGGGGGCTAGTTCCTACAATGAGCAGTTCTTC; cdr3_aa: CASSLARGASSYNEQFF
clone_size: -; v_call: TRBV27; d_call: -; j_call: TRBJ1-5; cdr3_nt: TGTGCCAGCAGTTTATCACTGATAAATCAGCCCCAGCATTTT; cdr3_aa: CASSLSLINQPQHF
clone_size: -; v_call: TRBV20-1; d_call: -; j_call: TRBJ1-3; cdr3_nt: TGCAGTGCTAGAGCTGACTTATACTCTGGAAACACCATATATTTT; cdr3_aa: CSARADLYSGNTIYF
clone_size: many; v_call: TRBV6-2/TRBV6-3; d_call: -; j_call: TRBJ2-7; cdr3_nt: TGTGCCAGCAGTTTCGCTACTGGCGTACGCTACGAGCAGTACTTC; cdr3_aa: CASSFATGVRYEQYF
clone_size: many; v_call: TRBV7-6; d_call: TRBD2; j_call: TRBJ2-1; cdr3_nt: TGTGCCAGCAGCCCCGCCGGGACTAGGGGGTGGGGGCAGTTCTTC; cdr3_aa: CASSPAGTRGWGQFF
clone_size: -; v_call: TRBV6-2/TRBV6-3; d_call: -; j_call: TRBJ2-7; cdr3_nt: TGTGCCAGCAGTTACTTCGGAGACAGGAGCTCCTACGAGCAGTACTTC; cdr3_aa: CASSYFGDRSSYEQYF
clone_size: few; v_call: TRBV11-2; d_call: TRBD2; j_call: TRBJ2-1; cdr3_nt: TGTGCCAGCAGCTTAACTTGGGGGACTAGCGGGAGGGCATCCGACTACAATGAGCAGTTCTTC; cdr3_aa: CASSLTWGTSGRASDYNEQFF
clone_size: -; v_call: TRBV10-3; d_call: -; j_call: TRBJ2-2; cdr3_nt: TGTGCCATCAGTGAGACAGGGGACTTCGGGGAGCTGTTTTTT; cdr3_aa: CAISETGDFGELFF
clone_size: -; v_call: TRBV19; d_call: -; j_call: TRBJ1-6; cdr3_nt: TGTGCCAGTAGTGGGGGGAATTCACCCCTCCACTTT; cdr3_aa: CASSGGNSPLHF
clone_size: -; v_call: TRBV20-1; d_call: TRBD2; j_call: TRBJ2-2; cdr3_nt: TGCAGTGCTTCTCGGGCTAGCGGGAACACCGGGGAGCTGTTTTTT; cdr3_aa: CSASRASGNTGELFF
clone_size: -; v_call: TRBV27; d_call: TRBD2; j_call: TRBJ2-1; cdr3_nt: TGTGCCAGCAGTTCCACTAGCGGGAGGGCGCATGAGCAGTTCTTC; cdr3_aa: CASSSTSGRAHEQFF
clone_size: -; v_call: TRBV20-1; d_call: TRBD1; j_call: TRBJ1-4; cdr3_nt: TGCAGTGCGTCGGACAGGCTAAATGAAAAACTGTTTTTT; cdr3_aa: CSASDRLNEKLFF
clone_size: many; v_call: TRBV30; d_call: -; j_call: TRBJ2-7; cdr3_nt: TGTGCCTGGGACCCTGCAGGGGCCTACGAGCAGTACTTC; cdr3_aa: CAWDPAGAYEQYF
clone_size: few; v_call: TRBV7-9; d_call: TRBD2; j_call: TRBJ2-1; cdr3_nt: TGTGCCAGCAGCTTATCCGCTAGCGGGAGGGCCGTAGGGAATGAGCAGTTCTTC; cdr3_aa: CASSLSASGRAVGNEQFF
clone_size: few; v_call: TRBV7-9; d_call: TRBD2; j_call: TRBJ2-1; cdr3_nt: TGTGCCAGCAGCACCCCCGGGACTATATTCCATGAGCAGTTCTTC; cdr3_aa: CASSTPGTIFHEQFF
clone_size: many; v_call: TRBV28; d_call: -; j_call: TRBJ2-3; cdr3_nt: TGTGCCAGCAGTTCCCCCCCAGCCCACACAGATACGCAGTATTTT; cdr3_aa: CASSSPPAHTDTQYF
clone_size: many; v_call: TRBV3-1; d_call: TRBD2; j_call: TRBJ2-2; cdr3_nt: TGTGCCAGCAGCACTCTAGCGGGAGTTAGCACCGGGGAGCTGTTTTTT; cdr3_aa: CASSTLAGVSTGELFF
clone_size: many; v_call: TRBV5-1; d_call: TRBD2; j_call: TRBJ2-1; cdr3_nt: TGCGCCAGCAGCTTGGAAAGCGGGGATGAGCAGTTCTTC; cdr3_aa: CASSLESGDEQFF
clone_size: few; v_call: TRBV11-2; d_call: -; j_call: TRBJ2-5; cdr3_nt: TGTGCCAGCAGCTTAGGGCCGGGCAGTCAAGAGACCCAGTACTTC; cdr3_aa: CASSLGPGSQETQYF
clone_size: few; v_call: TRBV10-3; d_call: -; j_call: TRBJ1-1; cdr3_nt: TGTGCCATCAGGCCAACCAACAAGAACACTGAAGCTTTCTTT; cdr3_aa: CAIRPTNKNTEAFF
clone_size: many; v_call: TRBV28; d_call: -; j_call: TRBJ1-1; cdr3_nt: TGTGCCAGCAGCTATAGGACGGCTGAAGCTTTCTTT; cdr3_aa: CASSYRTAEAFF
clone_size: few; v_call: TRBV6-1; d_call: -; j_call: TRBJ2-2; cdr3_nt: TGTGCCAGCAGTGAATACTGGGAGCTGTTTTTT; cdr3_aa: CASSEYWELFF
clone_size: -; v_call: TRBV10-2; d_call: -; j_call: TRBJ2-1; cdr3_nt: TGCGCCAGCAGTGAACCAGCGGACTCCTACAATGAGCAGTTCTTC; cdr3_aa: CASSEPADSYNEQFF
clone_size: few; v_call: TRBV5-4; d_call: -; j_call: TRBJ2-3; cdr3_nt: TGTGCCAGCAGCTTGGCCGGGCACCGCGGGGATACGCAGTATTTT; cdr3_aa: CASSLAGHRGDTQYF
clone_size: many; v_call: TRBV11-2; d_call: -; j_call: TRBJ2-7; cdr3_nt: TGTGCCAGCAGAGATAAGGTGTTTAGCAGGGGACGACACGAGCAGTACTTC; cdr3_aa: CASRDKVFSRGRHEQYF
clone_size: -; v_call: TRBV6-1; d_call: TRBD1; j_call: TRBJ1-6; cdr3_nt: TGTGCCAGCAGTGAAGCAGAACAGGGGATCCTCCACTTT; cdr3_aa: CASSEAEQGILHF
clone_size: few; v_call: TRBV27; d_call: TRBD1; j_call: TRBJ1-5; cdr3_nt: TGTGCCAGCAGTTTGTCTACAGGGGGCTTTCAGCCCCAGCATTTT; cdr3_aa: CASSLSTGGFQPQHF
clone_size: -; v_call: TRBV29-1; d_call: -; j_call: TRBJ2-1; cdr3_nt: TGCAGCGTTGAGGGTGGATCCAGCTCCTACAATGAGCAGTTCTTC; cdr3_aa: CSVEGGSSSYNEQFF
clone_size: many; v_call: TRBV9; d_call: -; j_call: TRBJ1-1; cdr3_nt: TGTGCCAGCAGCGTATTGGACGGTGAAGCTTTCTTT; cdr3_aa: CASSVLDGEAFF
clone_size: -; v_call: TRBV10-3; d_call: TRBD1; j_call: TRBJ1-1; cdr3_nt: TGTGCCATCACCAAGACAGGGGATAATGAAGCTTTCTTT; cdr3_aa: CAITKTGDNEAFF
clone_size: -; v_call: TRBV27; d_call: -; j_call: TRBJ2-7; cdr3_nt: TGTGCCAGCAGTTCCCGGGACGACGACTACGAGCAGTACTTC; cdr3_aa: CASSSRDDDYEQYF
clone_size: -; v_call: TRBV7-2; d_call: -; j_call: TRBJ1-1; cdr3_nt: TGTGCCAGCAGCTCCCACAGGGTGACTGAAGCTTTCTTT; cdr3_aa: CASSSHRVTEAFF
clone_size: -; v_call: TRBV7-9; d_call: -; j_call: TRBJ1-2; cdr3_nt: TGTGCCAGCAGCCCGCAGATCTATGGCTACACCTTC; cdr3_aa: CASSPQIYGYTF
clone_size: few; v_call: TRBV4-3; d_call: -; j_call: TRBJ2-7; cdr3_nt: TGCGCCAGCAGCCCTAAGTTACAGGGATGGGACGAGCAGTACTTC; cdr3_aa: CASSPKLQGWDEQYF
clone_size: many; v_call: TRBV28; d_call: -; j_call: TRBJ2-7; cdr3_nt: TGTGCCAGCACCCTTGGACAGTTCTACGAGCAGTACTTC; cdr3_aa: CASTLGQFYEQYF
clone_size: many; v_call: TRBV5-1; d_call: -; j_call: TRBJ1-3; cdr3_nt: TGCGCCAGCAGTTCGGACGGCATCTCTGGAAACACCATATATTTT; cdr3_aa: CASSSDGISGNTIYF
clone_size: few; v_call: TRBV27; d_call: TRBD1; j_call: TRBJ1-1; cdr3_nt: TGTGCCAGCAGTTTATGGACAGGCACTGAAGCTTTCTTT; cdr3_aa: CASSLWTGTEAFF
clone_size: -; v_call: TRBV24-1; d_call: -; j_call: TRBJ2-2; cdr3_nt: TGTGCCCCCCCCGAAGGACCTCAAGGGACCGGGGAGCTGTTTTTT; cdr3_aa: CAPPEGPQGTGELFF
clone_size: many; v_call: TRBV20-1; d_call: TRBD1; j_call: TRBJ2-1; cdr3_nt: TGCAGTGCCGCGCCGGGACAGGGAATCAATGAGCAGTTCTTC; cdr3_aa: CSAAPGQGINEQFF
clone_size: -; v_call: TRBV28; d_call: TRBD2; j_call: TRBJ2-2; cdr3_nt: TGTGCCAGCACCCTTCTAGCGGGAGGCCCCGGGGAGCTGTTTTTT; cdr3_aa: CASTLLAGGPGELFF
clone_size: -; v_call: TRBV7-3; d_call: TRBD1; j_call: TRBJ2-6; cdr3_nt: TGTGCCAGCGACAGGGAAGGCTCTGGGGCCAACGTCCTGACTTTC; cdr3_aa: CASDREGSGANVLTF
clone_size: few; v_call: TRBV6-5; d_call: TRBD2; j_call: TRBJ2-2; cdr3_nt: TGTGCCAGCAGTTACAGGGCCGTAGCGGGTTTCACCGGGGAGCTGTTTTTT; cdr3_aa: CASSYRAVAGFTGELFF
clone_size: few; v_call: TRBV10-3; d_call: -; j_call: TRBJ2-2; cdr3_nt: -; cdr3_aa: CAISGTLGITGGLFF
clone_size: few; v_call: TRBV29-1; d_call: -; j_call: TRBJ2-1; cdr3_nt: TGCAGCGACGCGTTCGGGCAGTTCTTC; cdr3_aa: CSDAFGQFF
clone_size: few; v_call: TRBV7-6; d_call: -; j_call: TRBJ2-7; cdr3_nt: TGTGCCAGCAAGGCTGGAAACTCCTACGAGCAGTACTTC; cdr3_aa: CASKAGNSYEQYF
clone_size: many; v_call: TRBV28; d_call: TRBD2; j_call: TRBJ2-1; cdr3_nt: TGTGCCAGCAGCCCTCCGGGCCGGGGGGGCAATGAGCAGTTCTTC; cdr3_aa: CASSPPGRGGNEQFF
clone_size: many; v_call: TRBV6-1; d_call: TRBD1; j_call: TRBJ1-3; cdr3_nt: TGTGCCAGCACCCAGACAGGGCTCAGCTCTGGAAACACCATATATTTT; cdr3_aa: CASTQTGLSSGNTIYF
clone_size: few; v_call: TRBV6-2/TRBV6-3; d_call: -; j_call: TRBJ1-4; cdr3_nt: TGTGCCAGCAGTTACCCGGGGAGGGGAGATGAAAAACTGTTTTTT; cdr3_aa: CASSYPGRGDEKLFF
clone_size: few; v_call: TRBV29-1; d_call: TRBD1; j_call: TRBJ2-7; cdr3_nt: TGCAGCGTTGAGATTGACAGGGGCGACGAGCAGTACTTC; cdr3_aa: CSVEIDRGDEQYF